This passage covers 7 T cell receptor beta chains from one sample sequenced in a study of tissue T cells after allogeneic stem cell transplantation. The assay was immunoSEQ multiplex PCR, and TCRdb's table has in-frame clones only and misses some. The table lists about 9,500 clones, 50% to 80% of them singletons. Sequenced here: tissue from the ileum, sampled at autopsy. The receptors shown here come from a woman aged 18 to 55 with breast cancer.

V and J are TRBV12-3 or TRBV12-4 and TRBJ1-1; 9 nucleotides line up with TRBD1. The ends lost 6 bases at V and 4 bases at J; junction bases unmatched: 3. This CDR3 has 13 amino acids. In DNA, the CDR3 is TGTGCCAGCAGCCAGACAGGGGGCACTGAAGCTTTCTTT. Translating it yields CASSQTGGTEAFF.

This clone occurred a few times. Other DNA sequences in this sample translate to the same CDR3. The rearrangement uses TRBV6-2 or TRBV6-3 and TRBJ2-7; a possible D gene is TRBD2 (6 bases). Germline CDR1 and CDR2: MNHEY and SVGEGT. CDR3 length: 13 residues. Between the trimmed V and J ends, which lost 2 bases and 3 bases, there was a span of 8 bases. The CDR3 coding sequence is TGTGCCAGCAGTTACGTTAGCGGCTACGAGCAGTACTTC. Translating gives CASSYVSGYEQYF.

The gene calls are TRBV7-2 and TRBJ2-2; a possible D gene is TRBD2 (6 bases). CDR3 length: 15 residues. Trimming stripped 4 bases from V and 2 bases from J, with 11 bases between. Germline-derived CDR1 and CDR2 are SGHTA and FQGNSA. The CDR3 coding sequence is TGTGCCAGCAGCTCCACCGGGACTAACACCGGGGAGCTGTTTTTT. This gives the protein CASSSTGTNTGELFF. The variable domain in full, with the rest retrieved from reference TRBV7-2 and TRBJ2-2, is GAGVSQSPSNKVTEKGKDVELRCDPISGHTALYWYRQSLGQGLEFLIYFQGNSAPDKSGLPSDRFSAERTGGSVSTLTIQRTQQEDSAVYLCASSSTGTNTGELFFGEGSRLTVL.

The chain links TRBV6-2 or TRBV6-3 to TRBJ2-7; D remains ambiguous. Per germline, CDR1 MNHEY and CDR2 SVGEGT. This CDR3 contains 12 residues. The V end was cut by 5 bases, the J end by 5 bases, with 10 bases between. The chain's CDR3 is CASSKGPDEQYF. The CDR3 DNA reads as TGTGCCAGCAGTAAAGGACCCGACGAGCAGTACTTC.

This sequence joins TRBV30 and TRBJ1-6, with D unclear. The CDR3 covers 11 residues. Germline CDR1 and CDR2: GTSNPN and SVGIG (reference sequence). The V gene lost 1 base and the J gene lost 18 bases, with 13 bases spanning the gap. CDR3 sequence: CAWSEGFRTHF. The CDR3 nucleotides are TGTGCCTGGAGTGAGGGATTTCGTACCCACTTT.

J is TRBJ2-1 and V is TRBV3-1 (or the pseudogene TRBV3-2); D is unclear. CDR3 length: 14 residues. The germline V gene encodes CDR1 LGHDT and CDR2 YNNKEL (reference sequence). V was cut by 0 bases and J by 7 bases, with 10 bases left in between. The CDR3 sequence: CASSQDLGANEQFF. In DNA form, the CDR3 reads TGTGCCAGCAGCCAAGATCTTGGAGCGAATGAGCAGTTCTTC.

This clone was picked up a small number of times. V gene TRBV27 combines with J gene TRBJ1-6; D not certain. Germline CDR1 MNHEY, CDR2 SMNVEV (reference sequence). This CDR3 has 12 amino acids. Trimming took off 6 bases at V and 5 bases at J, with 5 bases between the two ends. The CDR3 is CASSINNSPLHF. The CDR3 DNA follows: TGTGCCAGCAGCATCAATAATTCACCCCTCCACTTT.